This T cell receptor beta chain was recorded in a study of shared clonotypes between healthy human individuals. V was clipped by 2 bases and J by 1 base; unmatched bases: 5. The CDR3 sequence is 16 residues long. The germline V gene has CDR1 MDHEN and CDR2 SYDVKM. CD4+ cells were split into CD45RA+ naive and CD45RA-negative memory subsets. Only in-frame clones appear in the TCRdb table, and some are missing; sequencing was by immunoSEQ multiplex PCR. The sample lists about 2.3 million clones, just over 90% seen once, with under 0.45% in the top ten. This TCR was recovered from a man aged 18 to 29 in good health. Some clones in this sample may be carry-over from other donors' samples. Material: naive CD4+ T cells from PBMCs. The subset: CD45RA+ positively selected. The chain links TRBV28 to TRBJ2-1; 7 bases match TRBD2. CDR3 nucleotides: TGTGCCAGCAGTTTACCCCCTAGCGGTTCCTACAATGAGCAGTTCTTC. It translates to CASSLPPSGSYNEQFF.